One and the same sample provided the 19 T cell receptor beta chains below, sequenced in a study of T cells after yellow fever vaccination. TCRdb re-called the 5' RACE reads through MiXCR, storing one row per CDR3 protein. This table holds a few hundred thousand distinct CDR3 sequences, roughly an eighth found once. The specimen comprised CD4+ T cells sorted from PBMCs, sampled 15 days after the yellow fever booster vaccination. These receptors originate from a man aged 18-30 years who received the YFV17D yellow fever vaccine.

As for this clonotype: A much larger clone lies a single base off, so this may be a read error. The chain has TRBV24-1 and TRBJ2-1, with D maybe TRBD2 (5 bases). The CDR3 length is 12 residues. V was clipped by 9 bases and J by 8 bases, with 13 bases between them. CDR1 KGHDR and CDR2 SFDVKD come from the germline V gene. This CDR3 reads CATGGTPYEQFF. The CDR3 bases are TGTGCCACCGGAGGAACGCCGTATGAGCAGTTCTTC.

V is TRBV7-9 and J is TRBJ1-6; D is perhaps TRBD1 (6 bases). V lost 5 bases to trimming and J lost 10 bases, with 12 bases between them. This CDR3 has 13 residues. Germline lookup yields CDR1 SEHNR and CDR2 FQNEAQ (reference sequence). CDR3 residues: CASSPRQESPLHF. The CDR3 DNA is TGTGCCAGCAGCCCCCGACAGGAGTCACCCCTCCACTTT.

The V gene is TRBV6-2 or TRBV6-3, the J gene TRBJ2-1; D may be TRBD1 (5 bases). CDR3 length equals 16 residues. Germline V gene lookup returns CDR1 MNHEY and CDR2 SVGEGT. Between the trimmed V and J ends, which lost 5 bases and 0 bases, there was a span of 14 bases. This CDR3 reads CASSGADGSSYNEQFF. As DNA, the CDR3 is TGTGCCAGCAGTGGGGCGGACGGCAGCTCCTACAATGAGCAGTTCTTC.

V is TRBV23-1 and J is TRBJ2-3; D remains ambiguous. TRBV23-1 qualifies as an ORF whose function is uncertain. CDR3 length equals 14 residues. The germline V and J ends were trimmed by 1 base and 0 bases, with 5 bases remaining between them. The CDR3 region is CASSQFSSTDTQYF. CDR3 nucleotides: TGCGCCAGCAGTCAATTCTCCAGCACAGATACGCAGTATTTT.

The chain recombines TRBV19 with TRBJ1-5; no clear D gene. Trimming stripped 6 bases from V and 4 bases from J, with 19 bases between. CDR3 length equals 16 residues. The germline gives CDR1 LNHDA, CDR2 SQIVND (reference sequence). This chain's CDR3 is CASSVGSRARNQPQHF. CDR3 in DNA: TGTGCCAGTAGCGTCGGCTCCCGGGCGCGGAATCAGCCCCAGCATTTT.

This clonotype was counted between two and nine times. The gene calls are TRBV6-4 and TRBJ1-6; a possible D gene is TRBD1 (6 bases). CDR1 and CDR2 (germline): MRHNA, SNTAGT. The CDR3 extends over 16 amino acids. V lost 4 bases and J lost 10, with 20 bases in between. The CDR3, as DNA: TGTGCCAGCAGTGTCCCCGTGGGGACACCATGGTCACCCCTCCACTTT. Its protein is CASSVPVGTPWSPLHF.

V and J are TRBV10-3 and TRBJ2-1; 7 positions match TRBD1. The V and J ends lost 10 bases and 4 bases, in that order; junction bases with no gene match: 4. The CDR3 contains 12 residues. Germline V lookup: CDR1 ENHRY, CDR2 SYGVKD. The CDR3 loop reads CARGQEYNEQFF. CDR3 nucleotide sequence: TGTGCCAGAGGACAGGAGTACAATGAGCAGTTCTTC.

The genes are TRBV3-1 and TRBJ2-5; 12 positions agree with TRBD2. The CDR3 has 16 residues. J was trimmed by 4 bases and V by 4 bases; bases with no gene match: 7. Germline CDR1 LGHDT, CDR2 YNNKEL (reference sequence). CDR3 in amino acids: CASSPPGLAGRETQYF. The CDR3 DNA follows: TGTGCCAGCAGCCCCCCGGGACTAGCGGGTCGAGAGACCCAGTACTTC.

About this clonotype: A junction boundary mismatches the germline segment, possibly from a read error. The chain employs TRBV7-9 and TRBJ2-2, with D uncertain. CDR1 is SEHNR and CDR2 is FQNEAQ in the germline V gene (reference sequence). The CDR3 is made up of 12 amino acids. This CDR3 reads CAGSLITGELFF. The CDR3 coding sequence is TGTGCCGGCAGCCTAATCACCGGGGAGCTGTTTTTT.

V is TRBV9 and J is TRBJ2-7, with D perhaps TRBD2 (5 bases). CDR1 and CDR2 (germline): SGDLS, YYNGEE. Trimming took off 4 bases at V and 0 bases at J, with 17 bases between the two ends. The length of the CDR3 is 16 residues. CDR3: CASSPQLEPSSYEQYF. The CDR3 DNA reads as TGTGCCAGCAGCCCACAACTAGAGCCAAGCTCCTACGAGCAGTACTTC.

A remark on this clonotype: A read error may explain this, as a much larger clone is one base away. This chain joins TRBV4-2 and TRBJ2-7; D perhaps matches TRBD2 (5 bases). There are 14 residues in the CDR3. Germline V gene data show CDR1 as LGHNA and CDR2 as YNFKEQ. The CDR3, as DNA: TGTGCCAGCAGCCAAGTCGCGGGTAACTACGAGCTGTACTTC. Translated, it gives CASSQVAGNYELYF.

This clonotype was recorded a few times. V usage is TRBV7-2 and J usage is TRBJ1-2; D remains ambiguous. The V end was cut by 5 bases, the J end by 6 bases, with 13 bases between. There are 13 residues in the CDR3. The germline gives CDR1 SGHTA, CDR2 FQGNSA. The CDR3 region is CASSLREGDGYTF. The DNA of the CDR3 is TGTGCCAGCAGCCTCCGTGAGGGTGATGGCTACACCTTC.

This chain joins TRBV29-1 and TRBJ2-1; 9 bases align to TRBD2. Trimming removed 4 bases from V and 2 bases from J; junction bases left unmatched: 15. The CDR3 extends over 18 amino acids. Germline V gene lookup returns CDR1 SQVTM and CDR2 ANQGSEA. CDR3 nucleotides: TGCAGCGTTGGGCGGGGGGGAATTACAAGTTCCACCTACAATGAGCAGTTCTTC. Amino acid sequence: CSVGRGGITSSTYNEQFF.

This clonotype was picked up many times. The CDR3, as DNA: TGTGCCAGCAGTTTAGGGGGCTCTGGGGCCAACGTCCTGACTTTC. Its protein product is CASSLGGSGANVLTF. This rearrangement joins TRBV12-3 or TRBV12-4 to TRBJ2-6; the D is unclear. Trimming took 1 base from V and 0 from J, leaving 4 bases between them. The CDR3 covers 15 residues.

The chain carries TRBV6-1 and TRBJ1-2, with D unresolved. This CDR3 is built from 14 residues. V was clipped by 0 bases and J by 0 bases, with 5 bases between them. Germline assignment: CDR1 MNHNS and CDR2 SASEGT. CDR3 DNA: TGTGCCAGCAGTGAAGCTGGATCTAACTATGGCTACACCTTC. This encodes CASSEAGSNYGYTF.

This rearrangement joins TRBV6-2 or TRBV6-3 to TRBJ2-7, with TRBD1 as a possible D gene (6 bases). The CDR3 runs to 14 residues. Trimming took 6 bases from V and 3 from J, leaving 15 bases between them. Germline V gene data show CDR1 as MNHEY and CDR2 as SVGEGT. This chain's CDR3 is CASRDSLSVYEQYV. DNA of the CDR3: TGTGCCAGCAGGGACAGCCTCTCTGTCTACGAGCAGTACGTC.

This clonotype was observed a handful of times. The chain has TRBV11-2 and TRBJ2-1, with D unclear. V gave up 4 bases and J gave up 7 bases, with 23 bases separating them. Germline-derived CDR1 and CDR2 are SGHAT and FQNNGV. The CDR3 sequence is 17 residues long. CDR3 sequence reads: CASSSPPPLRLWNEQFF. The CDR3 coding sequence is TGTGCCAGCAGCTCCCCACCCCCCCTCAGATTATGGAATGAGCAGTTCTTC. Filled out from reference TRBV11-2 and TRBJ2-1, the complete variable domain reads EAGVAQSPRYKIIEKRQSVAFWCNPISGHATLYWYQQILGQGPKLLIQFQNNGVVDDSQLPKDRFSAERLKGVDSTLKIQPAKLEDSAVYLCASSSPPPLRLWNEQFFGPGTRLTVL.

The chain carries TRBV14 and TRBJ1-2; D gene unclear. V gave up 4 bases and J gave up 6 bases, with 15 bases separating them. Germline V gene sequence: CDR1 SGHDN, CDR2 FVKESK. The CDR3 spans 14 residues. The CDR3 sequence: CASSLLSAGDGYTF. In DNA form, the CDR3 reads TGTGCCAGCAGCCTACTTTCTGCAGGCGATGGCTACACCTTC.

The V and J genes are TRBV7-9 and TRBJ2-2; D call uncertain. CDR3 length: 16 residues. Trimming cost V 2 bases and J 1 base, with 11 bases left between them. CDR1 is SEHNR and CDR2 is FQNEAQ in the germline V gene (reference sequence). The CDR3 nucleotides read TGTGCCAGCAGCTTATTGGGAATGTGGAACACCGGGGAGCTGTTTTTT. Translation: CASSLLGMWNTGELFF.